This T cell receptor beta chain emerged from a study of T-cell memory formation after mild COVID-19. There are 14 residues in the CDR3. Trimming left V 3 bases short and J 4 bases short, with 12 bases between. The germline V gene has CDR1 SGHVS and CDR2 FQNEAQ. TCRdb reanalysed the 5' RACE reads using MiXCR and keeps one entry per CDR3 protein. In the table there are 470,000 or so distinct CDR3 sequences, about 23% of which are singletons. This clonotype was seen a handful of times. The V and J genes are TRBV7-8 and TRBJ1-2; TRBD1 might be the D (5 bases). The sequence derives from an adult woman who had mild COVID-19 (a few samples of this study predate the infection). Cell type and time point are not known. Sequencing input: PBMCs or a T cell subset sorted from them (not recorded which). The CDR3 nucleotides read TGTGCCAGCAGCTTCCGGGACTCGAGCTATGGCTACACCTTC. It specifies CASSFRDSSYGYTF.